This T cell receptor (beta chain) was identified in a study of control samples from healthy donors and cancer patients. There are a few counts of this clone. Sequencing was performed with immunoSEQ multiplex PCR; in TCRdb, only in-frame clones are kept and a portion is missing. The sample gives about 20,000 clones, about 89% of which show up once; about 32% is in the top ten. The length of the CDR3 is 14 residues. Germline assignment: CDR1 SEHNR and CDR2 FQNEAQ (reference sequence). The V gene lost 5 bases and the J gene lost 2 bases, with 13 bases spanning the gap. The sequenced material came from PBMCs. The chain employs TRBV7-9 and TRBJ2-7; no clear D gene. The TCR comes from a man aged 60 to 75 with head and neck cancer. CDR3 protein: CASSQGSNPYEQYF. CDR3 nucleotide sequence: TGTGCCAGCAGCCAAGGTTCCAATCCCTACGAGCAGTACTTC.